A single TCR beta chain is shown here with its context. Its antigen is undetermined. Gene labels here are mouse ones. The missing CDR3 end, 4 residues past where the read stops, is filled in from the germline J gene. V lost 5 bases and J lost 3; bases outside the gene matches: 6. CDR1 is NNHDY and CDR2 is SYVADS in the germline V gene. This CDR3 is 15 amino acids long. The data belong to a study of CD8+ T cells in alopecia areata. As for the study in general: Grafting placed skin from 6-12-month-old C3H/HeJ donors with spontaneous alopecia onto roughly 7-10-week-old female C3H/HeJ mice. Study-level findings and limits: Higher clonality than in normal scalp was seen in lesional scalp, especially alopecia totalis/universalis. Sequencing of scalp tissue also captures the resident alphabeta T cells of normal skin. Whereas mice showed it more clearly, TCR sharing across patients was murkier, possibly because of HLA.

RNA, once extracted, was reverse transcribed into cDNA for use as the sequencing template. Generated by immunoSEQ multiplex PCR, the TCRdb table keeps only in-frame clones and is missing some. The profile covers over 250,000 clones, none occurring a single time. Sorting of pooled cutaneous lymph node cells was based on CD4, CD8alpha, NKG2D, NKG2ACE and other markers. This receptor was identified in a C3H/HeJ mouse with alopecia areata. The strain's MHC type: H2-k. This rearrangement joins TRBV13-3 to TRBJ2-2; TRBD1 aligns across 8 bases. Sequenced input: CD4+ T cells sorted from a lymph node. The sequenced part of the CDR3 DNA is TGTGCCAGCAGGGACCAGGGGGCTGACACCGGG. It encodes CASRDQGADTG. The whole CDR3 reads CASRDQGADTGQLYF.